The clone carrying this T cell receptor beta chain was seen a few times. Its antigen is not known. Sequenced material consisted of expressed TCRB transcripts (all of the isolated RNA was reverse transcribed). Using immunoSEQ multiplex PCR, the repertoire was profiled, and TCRdb retains in-frame clones only, with some absent. The table includes under 130,000 clones, approximately 30% detected once. This entry is derived from a study of beta chain features in type 1 diabetes. Study observations and caveats: Significant though moderate, a shortening of TCRB CDR3s appeared in all four CD4+ subsets of Type 1 diabetes patients. Across patients, naive, central memory and Treg TCRB repertoires exhibited apparently greater similarity than was observed across healthy donors.

Sorting based on CD45RO/CCR7/CD25/CD127/CD95/CD27 separated CD4+ naive, central memory, regulatory and stem cell-like memory cells. Unmatched junction bases numbered 8, after V lost 7 bases and J lost 2 bases. This CDR3 contains 14 residues. CDR1 is SQVTM and CDR2 is ANQGSEA in the germline V gene. V usage is TRBV29-1 and J usage is TRBJ2-1, with 7 bases lining up with TRBD2. The sequence was obtained from a woman between 18 and 29 years old with type 1 diabetes. The specimen was central memory CD4+ T cells from blood. The CDR3 reads CSGDTSATYNEQFF. DNA for the CDR3: TGCAGCGGCGATACTAGCGCCACCTACAATGAGCAGTTCTTC.